These T cell receptor beta chains were read from a single sample in a study of shared clonotypes between healthy human individuals. Clones were read by immunoSEQ multiplex PCR, and TCRdb kept only the in-frame ones, dropping some. Seen here are 2 million to 2.5 million clones, 85% to 95% observed once, and the top ten hold approximately 0.13%. The sample was naive CD4+ T cells sorted from blood. These receptors were collected from a man younger than 30 in good health. The CDR3 runs from the conserved cysteine through the conserved F or W. Each record gives: J gene, D gene, clone size, V gene, CDR3 DNA, CDR3 protein. A D gene is named only where the DNA matches it firmly. Some rows have no size entry. The others give once, few or many, or a class for an expanded clone.

TRBJ1-4 | . | . | TRBV19 | TGTGCCAGTAGTATACTCCCCCAGGGGAGTGAAAAACTGTTTTTT | CASSILPQGSEKLFF
TRBJ2-5 | TRBD2 | once | TRBV5-1 | TGCGCCAGCGGACTAGCAGTTGAGACCCAGTACTTC | CASGLAVETQYF
TRBJ1-1 | . | . | TRBV7-3 | TGTGCCAGCAGCCTCGGTGGCATGAACACTGAAGCTTTCTTT | CASSLGGMNTEAFF
TRBJ1-3 | . | . | TRBV30 | TGTGCCTGGAATGGTCCTCCTGGAAACACCATATATTTT | CAWNGPPGNTIYF
TRBJ2-7 | . | . | TRBV10-3 | TGTGCCATCATGGACGAGCAGGGTAACTACGAGCAGTACTTC | CAIMDEQGNYEQYF
TRBJ1-2 | . | . | TRBV2 | TGTGCCAGTTCTATGAATAACTATGGCTACACCTTC | CASSMNNYGYTF
TRBJ2-3 | TRBD2 | . | TRBV5-1 | TGCGCCAGCAGCTTGATCTTTGCAGCGGGGACCACAGATACGCAGTATTTT | CASSLIFAAGTTDTQYF
TRBJ2-7 | . | . | TRBV18 | TGTGCCAGCTCATCTACCTTATCTACAGTAAGCGAGCAGTACTTC | CASSSTLSTVSEQYF
TRBJ2-1 | . | . | TRBV7-8 | TGTGCCAGCAGTTGGCCGGGGGAGCAGTTCTTC | CASSWPGEQFF
TRBJ2-2 | . | . | TRBV18 | TGTGCCAGCTCACCCCTGGGACCGCGGGACACCGGGGAGCTGTTTTTT | CASSPLGPRDTGELFF